The 20 T cell receptor beta chains in this list originate from one sample, sequenced in a study of CD8 T cells in Susac syndrome. Random hexamers primed reverse transcription of about 0.5 to 1 ug RNA. TCRdb passed the immunoSEQ multiplex PCR reads through MiXCR, listing each CDR3 protein once. The table records a few hundred thousand distinct CDR3 sequences, around nine tenths of them present only once. The specimen sequenced was CD8+ T cells from PBMCs. The receptor set was obtained from a human donor with multiple sclerosis.

The rearrangement joins TRBV20-1 to TRBJ1-1, with D perhaps TRBD1 (6 bases). The V end was cut by 0 bases, the J end by 9 bases, with 20 bases between. The CDR3 extends over 15 amino acids. The germline gives CDR1 DFQATT, CDR2 SNEGSKA (reference sequence). CDR3 DNA: TGCAGTGCTAGAGATTCCCCAGGGGAGATCTTGCAAGCTTTCTTT. It encodes CSARDSPGEILQAFF.

This chain links TRBV14 with TRBJ2-5; no definite D call. Germline assignment: CDR1 SGHDN and CDR2 FVKESK. Trimming shortened V by 4 bases and J by 4 bases, and 16 bases separated the two germline ends. The length of the CDR3 is 15 residues. This chain's CDR3 is CASSPEPRMPETQYF. The CDR3 nucleotides read TGTGCCAGCAGCCCCGAACCGAGGATGCCAGAGACCCAGTACTTC. The full variable domain, rest sourced from reference TRBV14 and TRBJ2-5, is EAGVTQFPSHSVIEKGQTVTLRCDPISGHDNLYWYRRVMGKEIKFLLHFVKESKQDESGMPNNRFLAERTGGTYSTLKVQPAELEDSGVYFCASSPEPRMPETQYFGPGTRLLVL.

The chain uses TRBV10-3 and TRBJ2-7; tentatively, D is TRBD1 (6 bases). The V gene lost 0 bases and the J gene lost 5 bases, with 17 bases spanning the gap. Germline-derived CDR1 and CDR2 are ENHRY and SYGVKD. CDR3 length: 16 amino acids. CDR3 in amino acids: CAISESRPGAGDEQYF. CDR3 DNA: TGTGCCATCAGTGAGTCTAGGCCAGGGGCTGGGGACGAGCAGTACTTC.

This clonotype was observed once. The gene calls are TRBV5-6 and TRBJ1-5; tentatively, D is TRBD1 (6 bases). This CDR3 is built from 19 residues. CDR1 SGHDT and CDR2 YYEEEE come from the germline V gene. The V gene lost 4 bases and the J gene lost 2 bases, with 25 bases spanning the gap. The CDR3 DNA sequence: TGTGCCAGCAGCCGTCGGGACATGGAGGGGGAAATGGGCAATCAGCCCCAGCATTTT. It translates to CASSRRDMEGEMGNQPQHF. Drawing the rest from reference TRBV5-6 and TRBJ1-5, the complete variable domain is DAGVTQSPTHLIKTRGQQVTLRCSPKSGHDTVSWYQQALGQGPQFIFQYYEEEERQRGNFPDRFSGHQFPNYSSELNVNALLLGDSALYLCASSRRDMEGEMGNQPQHFGDGTRLSIL.

The chain has TRBV9 and TRBJ2-1; the D call may be TRBD1 or TRBD2 (5 bases each). Trimming took 4 bases from V and 8 from J, leaving 16 bases between them. The CDR3 has 14 residues. Germline assignment: CDR1 SGDLS and CDR2 YYNGEE. In DNA form, the CDR3 reads TGTGCCAGCAGCAAGAGGGACGCAGGCTATGAGCAGTTCTTC. This translates into CASSKRDAGYEQFF.

This chain links TRBV18 with TRBJ1-1; the D is unclear. CDR1 is KGHSH and CDR2 is LQKENI in the germline V gene. This CDR3 contains 13 residues. The V end was cut by 2 bases, the J end by 0 bases, with 4 bases between. CDR3 loop: CASSPTVNTEAFF. The CDR3 DNA reads TGTGCCAGCTCACCAACAGTGAACACTGAAGCTTTCTTT.

V is TRBV5-1 and J is TRBJ2-7; D remains unclear. The CDR3 loop spans 15 amino acids. Germline CDR1 SGHRS, CDR2 YFSETQ. The V end lost 4 bases, the J end lost 5 bases, and 19 bases lay between the germline ends. The CDR3 here is CASSPSGDTNHEQYF. For the CDR3, the DNA is TGCGCCAGCAGCCCCAGTGGAGATACAAACCACGAGCAGTACTTC.

The chain is built from TRBV6-5 and TRBJ2-2; D unclear. Germline lookup yields CDR1 MNHEY and CDR2 SVGAGI. Between the trimmed V and J ends, which lost 0 bases and 1 base, there was a span of 6 bases. CDR3 size: 15 residues. The CDR3 spells CASSYSIGNTGELFF. The CDR3, as DNA: TGTGCCAGCAGTTACTCGATCGGGAACACCGGGGAGCTGTTTTTT.

The rearrangement uses TRBV4-1 and TRBJ2-7; TRBD1 aligns across 9 bases. The CDR3 consists of 16 residues. CDR1 is MGHRA and CDR2 is YSYEKL in the germline V gene. With 0 bases clipped from V and 3 bases from J, the junction kept 6 bases outside the gene matches. The chain's CDR3 is CASSQDPAGQGYEQYF. CDR3 coding DNA: TGCGCCAGCAGCCAAGATCCTGCGGGACAGGGCTACGAGCAGTACTTC.

The chain has TRBV20-1 and TRBJ2-7; D might be TRBD1 (6 bases). V was shortened by 6 bases and J by 2 bases, with 14 bases between the two germline ends. The CDR3 is 13 residues long. Germline values: CDR1 DFQATT, CDR2 SNEGSKA (reference sequence). CDR3 DNA: TGCAGTGCCCCGGCAGGGGAAGCCTACGAGCAGTACTTC. Its translation: CSAPAGEAYEQYF.

The V and J genes are TRBV9 and TRBJ2-1; weak D call: TRBD2 (6 bases). Germline V gives CDR1 SGDLS, CDR2 YYNGEE. The V gene lost 4 bases and the J gene lost 4 bases, with 15 bases spanning the gap. This CDR3 is built from 15 residues. As DNA, the CDR3 is TGTGCCAGCAGCCCGTTGGCGGGGAAATACAATGAGCAGTTCTTC. Its translation: CASSPLAGKYNEQFF.

In its sample, this clonotype was seen a few times. The chain has TRBV19 and TRBJ2-2, with no clear D. CDR3 length: 12 amino acids. Germline V gives CDR1 LNHDA, CDR2 SQIVND (reference sequence). V was pared by 5 bases and J by 4 bases, with 5 bases between. CDR3 sequence reads: CASSFATGELFF. The CDR3 nucleotides read TGTGCCAGTAGTTTCGCCACCGGGGAGCTGTTTTTT.

The V call is TRBV7-9, the J call TRBJ2-5; D unresolved. The V and J ends lost 5 bases and 5 bases respectively, with 12 bases between them. This CDR3 contains 13 residues. Germline CDR1 SEHNR, CDR2 FQNEAQ (reference sequence). The CDR3 DNA follows: TGTGCCAGCAGCCCCCCTATCTCGGAGACCCAGTACTTC. It specifies CASSPPISETQYF.

The rearrangement joins TRBV30 to TRBJ1-5; tentatively, D is TRBD1 (5 bases). Germline values: CDR1 GTSNPN, CDR2 SVGIG (reference sequence). Trimming pared 1 base from V and 4 bases from J, leaving 23 bases between. This CDR3 region has 18 residues. The CDR3 loop is CAWSGLGTPEVPNQPQHF. DNA for the CDR3: TGTGCCTGGAGTGGATTAGGGACTCCCGAAGTTCCAAATCAGCCCCAGCATTTT.

This chain links TRBV20-1 with TRBJ2-1; TRBD2 matches 12 bases. Unmatched junction bases numbered 6, after V lost 0 bases and J lost 9 bases. Germline V gives CDR1 DFQATT, CDR2 SNEGSKA (reference sequence). The CDR3 contains 15 residues. The CDR3, as DNA: TGCAGTGCTAGAGATACTAGCGGGGGGCCCCGTGAGCAGTTCTTC. Residues: CSARDTSGGPREQFF.

This chain uses TRBV30 with TRBJ1-1; no definite D call. The CDR3 is 12 residues long. In germline, CDR1 is GTSNPN, CDR2 SVGIG (reference sequence). V lost 4 bases and J 4 bases, leaving 10 bases between the germline ends. The CDR3 coding sequence is TGTGCCTGGACCCCGGGGAGCACTGAAGCTTTCTTT. Translation: CAWTPGSTEAFF.

The J gene is TRBJ1-3, the V gene TRBV13; TRBD1 aligns across 8 bases. The CDR3 is 14 residues long. The trim removed 8 bases at V and 0 bases at J, leaving 3 bases unmatched. The V gene's germline CDR1 is PRHDT and CDR2 FYEKMQ (reference sequence). Here the CDR3 DNA reads TGTGCCAGCCGGGACAGGAGCTCTGGAAACACCATATATTTT. It specifies CASRDRSSGNTIYF.

This chain uses TRBV4-1 with TRBJ2-3, with D hard to call. V lost 4 bases to trimming and J lost 1 base, with 12 bases between them. Germline-derived CDR1 and CDR2 are MGHRA and YSYEKL. This CDR3 spans 15 amino acids. The CDR3 nucleotides read TGCGCCAGCAGCCTCGGACCTCAGGGCACAGATACGCAGTATTTT. This codes for CASSLGPQGTDTQYF.

This clonotype has just a few counts. The chain uses TRBV9 and TRBJ2-7; D is perhaps TRBD1 (5 bases). Germline assignment: CDR1 SGDLS and CDR2 YYNGEE. The CDR3 is 13 residues long. V dropped 4 bases and J dropped 4 bases, with 12 bases sitting between them. Written as DNA, the CDR3 is TGTGCCAGCAGCCCCCCCAGGGCTTACGAGCAGTACTTC. Translated: CASSPPRAYEQYF. Filled out from reference TRBV9 and TRBJ2-7, the complete variable domain reads DSGVTQTPKHLITATGQRVTLRCSPRSGDLSVYWYQQSLDQGLQFLIQYYNGEERAKGNILERFSAQQFPDLHSELNLSSLELGDSALYFCASSPPRAYEQYFGPGTRLTVT.

The V call is TRBV10-3, the J call TRBJ2-3; TRBD2 matches at 12 bases. This CDR3 has 16 amino acids. The trim removed 4 bases at V and 5 bases at J, leaving 7 bases unmatched. CDR1 ENHRY and CDR2 SYGVKD come from the germline V gene. The CDR3 region is CAISALAGGEVDTQYF. In DNA, the CDR3 is TGTGCCATCAGTGCGCTAGCGGGAGGGGAAGTAGATACGCAGTATTTT.